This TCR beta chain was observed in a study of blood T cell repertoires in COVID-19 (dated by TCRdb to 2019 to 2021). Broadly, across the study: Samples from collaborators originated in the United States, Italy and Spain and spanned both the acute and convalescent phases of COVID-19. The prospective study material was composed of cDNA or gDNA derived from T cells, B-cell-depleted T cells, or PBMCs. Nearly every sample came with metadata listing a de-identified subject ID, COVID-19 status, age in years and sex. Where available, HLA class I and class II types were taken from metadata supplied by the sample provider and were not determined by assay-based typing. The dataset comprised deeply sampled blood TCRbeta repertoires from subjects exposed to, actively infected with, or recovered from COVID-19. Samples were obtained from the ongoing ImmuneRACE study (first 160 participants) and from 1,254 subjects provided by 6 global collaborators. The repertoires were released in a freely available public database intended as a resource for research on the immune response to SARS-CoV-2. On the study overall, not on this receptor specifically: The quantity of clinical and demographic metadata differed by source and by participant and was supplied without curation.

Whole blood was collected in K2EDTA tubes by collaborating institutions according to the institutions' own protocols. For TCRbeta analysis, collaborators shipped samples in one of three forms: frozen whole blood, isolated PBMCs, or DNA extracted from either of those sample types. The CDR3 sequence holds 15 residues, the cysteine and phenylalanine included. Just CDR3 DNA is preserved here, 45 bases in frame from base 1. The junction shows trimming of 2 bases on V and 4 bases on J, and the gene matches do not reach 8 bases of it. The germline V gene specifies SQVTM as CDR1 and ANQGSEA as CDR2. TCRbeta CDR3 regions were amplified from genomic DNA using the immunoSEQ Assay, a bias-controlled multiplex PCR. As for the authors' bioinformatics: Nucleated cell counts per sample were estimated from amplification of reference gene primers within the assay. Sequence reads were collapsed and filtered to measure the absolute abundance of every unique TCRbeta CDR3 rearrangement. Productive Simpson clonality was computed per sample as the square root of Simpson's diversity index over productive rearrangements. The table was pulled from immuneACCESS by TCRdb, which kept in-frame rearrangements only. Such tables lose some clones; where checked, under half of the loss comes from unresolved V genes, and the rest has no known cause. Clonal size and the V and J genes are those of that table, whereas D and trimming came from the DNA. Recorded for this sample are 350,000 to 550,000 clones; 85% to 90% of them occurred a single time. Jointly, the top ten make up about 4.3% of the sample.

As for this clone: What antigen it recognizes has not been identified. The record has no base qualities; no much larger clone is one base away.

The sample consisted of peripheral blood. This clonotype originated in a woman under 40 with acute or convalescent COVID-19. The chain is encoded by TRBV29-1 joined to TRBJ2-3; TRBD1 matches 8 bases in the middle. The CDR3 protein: CSVEPQGATADTQYF. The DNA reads TGCAGCGTTGAACCGCAGGGGGCTACGGCAGATACGCAGTATTTT.